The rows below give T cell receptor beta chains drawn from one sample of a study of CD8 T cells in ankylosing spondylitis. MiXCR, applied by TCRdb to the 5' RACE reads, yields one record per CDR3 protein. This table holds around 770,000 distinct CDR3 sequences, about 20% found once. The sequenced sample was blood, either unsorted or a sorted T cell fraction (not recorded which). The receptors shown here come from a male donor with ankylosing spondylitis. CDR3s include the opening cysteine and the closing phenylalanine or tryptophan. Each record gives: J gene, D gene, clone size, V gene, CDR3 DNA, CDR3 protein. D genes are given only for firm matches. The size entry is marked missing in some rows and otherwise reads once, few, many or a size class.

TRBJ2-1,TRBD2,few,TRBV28,TGTGCCAGCAGTTTAAGCTCTGGCGGGAGGGCCTCGGATGAGCAGTTCTTC,CASSLSSGGRASDEQFF
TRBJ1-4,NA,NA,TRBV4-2,TGTGCCAGCAGCCATCCCCAAGGGTCGGCGGGTGAAAAACTGTTTTTT,CASSHPQGSAGEKLFF
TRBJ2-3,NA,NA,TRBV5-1,TGCGCCAGCAGCTTGGCCGCCGCGACAACTAGCACAGATACGCAGTATTTT,CASSLAAATTSTDTQYF
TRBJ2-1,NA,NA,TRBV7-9,TGTGCCAGCAGCTTAGATACAGGACCTTCCTACAATGAGCAGTTCTTC,CASSLDTGPSYNEQFF
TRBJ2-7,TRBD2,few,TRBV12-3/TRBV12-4,TGTGCCAGCAGACTGGGGACTAGCGGGACTTACGAGCAGTACTTC,CASRLGTSGTYEQYF
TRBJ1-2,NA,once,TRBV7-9,TGTGCCAGCAGCGGGGACACGGACTATGGCTACACCTTC,CASSGDTDYGYTF
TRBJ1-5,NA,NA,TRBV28,TGTGCCAGCAGTCTTACCCCTAGGAGGATCCCCAATCAGCCCCAGCATTTT,CASSLTPRRIPNQPQHF
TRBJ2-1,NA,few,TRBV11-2,TGTGCCAGCAGCTCCGGGGGCAGGGTTTGGTTCTTC,CASSSGGRVWFF
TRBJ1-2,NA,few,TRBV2,TGTGCCAGCAGTGAAGGAGCGGGGCCATATGGCTACACCTTC,CASSEGAGPYGYTF
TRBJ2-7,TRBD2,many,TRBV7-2,TGTGCCAGCAGCTTAGTTCCTAGCGGAGAGCAGTACTTC,CASSLVPSGEQYF
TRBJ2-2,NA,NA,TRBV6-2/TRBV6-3,TGTGCCACCGGTGTCGGGAGCCTCCCGGCCGGGGAGCTGTTTTTT,CATGVGSLPAGELFF
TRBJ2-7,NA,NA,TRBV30,TGTGCCTGGCATCGGACACCGTACTACGAGCAGTACTTC,CAWHRTPYYEQYF
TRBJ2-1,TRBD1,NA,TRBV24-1,TGTGCCACCAGTGATGGAAGGGGGCCAACTAAAAATGAGCAGTTCTTC,CATSDGRGPTKNEQFF
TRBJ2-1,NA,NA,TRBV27,TGTGCCAGCAGTTCTGGACCGGGATCTTCGTACAATGAGCAGTTCTTC,CASSSGPGSSYNEQFF
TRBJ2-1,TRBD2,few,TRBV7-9,TGTGCCAGCAGCTTCTGGACTAGCGGTAATGAGCAGTTCTTC,CASSFWTSGNEQFF
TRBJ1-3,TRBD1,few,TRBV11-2,TGTGCCAGCAACCAACCGGACAGGTCGGATAACCCTAACTCTGGAAACACCATATATTTT,CASNQPDRSDNPNSGNTIYF
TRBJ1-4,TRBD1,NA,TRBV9,TGTGCCAGCAGCGGCCGGACAGGTCCGGAGGAAAAACTGTTTTTT,CASSGRTGPEEKLFF
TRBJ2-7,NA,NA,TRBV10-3,TGTGCCGCCGCGAGCGAGGAACGAAGCTCCTACGAGCAGTACTTC,CAAASEERSSYEQYF
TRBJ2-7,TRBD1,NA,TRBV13,TGTGCCAGCAGCTCGGGACAGTCCGAGCAGTACTTC,CASSSGQSEQYF
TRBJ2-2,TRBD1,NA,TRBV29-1,TGCAGCGTTGGTGACAGGGTGAACACCGGGGAGCTGTTTTTT,CSVGDRVNTGELFF
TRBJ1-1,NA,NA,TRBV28,TGTGCCAGCAGTCAAGGACAGTTTGGGAACACTGAAGCTTTCTTT,CASSQGQFGNTEAFF
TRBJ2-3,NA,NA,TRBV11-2,TGTGCCAGCAGCTTGGGCGTCTCTGGCACAGATACGCAGTATTTT,CASSLGVSGTDTQYF
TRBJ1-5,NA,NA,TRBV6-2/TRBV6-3,TGTGCCAGCAGTTACTCCCTTACAGCCTCTCAGCCCCAGCATTTT,CASSYSLTASQPQHF
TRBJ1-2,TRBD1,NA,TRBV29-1,TGCAGCACAAATGGCAGGGGGCGAAAATTGGACTATGGCTACACCTTC,CSTNGRGRKLDYGYTF
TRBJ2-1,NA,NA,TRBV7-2,TGTGCCAGCAGCCCTCGGACTGTGATGAGCTCCTACAATGAGCAGTTCTTC,CASSPRTVMSSYNEQFF
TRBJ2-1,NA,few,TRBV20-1,TGCAGTGCCCTACCCGACAGGAATGAGCAGTTCTTC,CSALPDRNEQFF
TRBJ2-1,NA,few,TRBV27,TGTGCCAGCAGTTTAACGCCCCGTAGCAGTGAGCAGTTCTTC,CASSLTPRSSEQFF
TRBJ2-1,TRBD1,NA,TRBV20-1,TGCAGTGCTAGAGATCGCAGGGGGCATGGTGAGCAGTTCTTC,CSARDRRGHGEQFF
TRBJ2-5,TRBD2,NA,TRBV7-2,TGTGCCAGCAGCAAAGGGACTAGCGGGCCGGAGACCCAGTACTTC,CASSKGTSGPETQYF
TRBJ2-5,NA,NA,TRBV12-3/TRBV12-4,TGTGCCAGCAGTTGGACAGCCCAAGAGACCCAGTACTTC,CASSWTAQETQYF
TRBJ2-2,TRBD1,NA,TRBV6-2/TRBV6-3,TGTGCCAGCAGGCCTTCGGTACAGGGGGTGAGGTCCGGGGAGCTGTTTTTT,CASRPSVQGVRSGELFF
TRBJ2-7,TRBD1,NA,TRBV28,TGTGCCAGCAGACCCGGCGACAGGGACCTCGGCGAGCAGTACTTC,CASRPGDRDLGEQYF
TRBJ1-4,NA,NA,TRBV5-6,TGTGCCAGCAGCTTGAGGGCAGGAATTAATGAAAAACTGTTTTTT,CASSLRAGINEKLFF